The 8 T cell receptor beta chains below were found in one sample sequenced in a study of blood T cell repertoires in COVID-19. Clones were sequenced by immunoSEQ multiplex PCR, and TCRdb holds only the in-frame ones, with some missing. The sample carries 270,000 or so clones, about four fifths recorded once. The sample was PBMCs or T cells enriched from blood (not recorded which). These receptors all come from a man between 50 and 59 years old who had recovered from COVID-19.

The chain carries TRBV24-1 and TRBJ2-2; TRBD2 might be the D (5 bases). CDR3 length equals 12 residues. Germline loops: CDR1 KGHDR, CDR2 SFDVKD. V was trimmed by 12 bases and J by 3 bases, leaving 10 bases between them. CDR3: CASGWDTGELFF. CDR3 nucleotide sequence: TGTGCCTCGGGGTGGGACACCGGGGAGCTGTTTTTT.

The chain uses TRBV5-1 and TRBJ2-5; D gene unclear. Trimming removed 0 bases from V and 1 base from J, with 10 bases in between. Germline-derived CDR1 and CDR2 are SGHRS and YFSETQ. This CDR3 region has 15 residues. In nucleotides, the CDR3 is TGCGCCAGCAGCTTGGCCACTACACCCCAAGAGACCCAGTACTTC. This sequence encodes CASSLATTPQETQYF.

This clone was seen only once. V is TRBV5-1 and J is TRBJ2-1, with a possible D match to TRBD1 (7 bases). The germline CDR1 and CDR2 sequences are SGHRS and YFSETQ. V was shortened by 7 bases and J by 0 bases, with 26 bases between the two germline ends. The CDR3 length is 19 residues. The CDR3 region has the DNA TGCGCCAGCCGCCGAACAGGGGTGGCTAGCGTTAGCTCCTACAATGAGCAGTTCTTC. It specifies CASRRTGVASVSSYNEQFF.

CDR3 in amino acids: CATSRESGWSTEAFF. The CDR3 DNA reads TGTGCCACCAGCAGAGAAAGCGGATGGAGCACTGAAGCTTTCTTT. The V and J genes are TRBV15 and TRBJ1-1; D not resolved. Trimming cost V 0 bases and J 4 bases, with 12 bases left between them. CDR3 length: 15 residues. Germline V gene lookup returns CDR1 LNHNV and CDR2 YYDKDF (reference sequence).

The gene calls are TRBV5-4 and TRBJ1-1; no clear D gene. V lost 0 bases to trimming and J lost 8 bases, with 8 bases between them. The length of the CDR3 is 12 residues. Germline V CDR1 and CDR2: SGHNT, YYREEE (reference sequence). The CDR3 loop reads CASSLGEAEAFF. CDR3 nucleotides: TGTGCCAGCAGCTTGGGAGAGGCAGAAGCTTTCTTT.

This clone came up once. The chain uses TRBV5-6 and TRBJ1-6; 8 positions match TRBD1. The CDR3 totals 16 residues. Germline V gene lookup returns CDR1 SGHDT and CDR2 YYEEEE. V shed 2 bases, J shed 6 bases, and the junction held 7 bases outside the gene matches. The CDR3 DNA follows: TGTGCCAGCAGCTTAGGACCGGGACAGGCTAATTCACCCCTCCACTTT. It specifies CASSLGPGQANSPLHF.

The chain links TRBV12-3 or TRBV12-4 to TRBJ1-1, with D perhaps matching TRBD1 (5 bases). This CDR3 contains 12 residues. V was cut by 10 bases and J by 7 bases, with 16 bases left in between. The CDR3 bases are TGTGCCACCCTGGGGGAGGGGTTTGAAGCTTTCTTT. Translated, it gives CATLGEGFEAFF.

This chain joins TRBV28 and TRBJ1-1; D uncertain. CDR3 length: 14 residues. The V end was cut by 3 bases, the J end by 3 bases, with 11 bases between. The germline gives CDR1 MDHEN, CDR2 SYDVKM. The CDR3 DNA reads as TGTGCCAGCAGTTTCTCGAAGAGGGACACTGAAGCTTTCTTT. It encodes CASSFSKRDTEAFF.